The clone carrying this T cell receptor (beta chain) was seen just once. Its target is not known. All patients were mismatch repair deficient, assessed by either PCR or immunohistochemistry. The CDR3 length is 13 residues. CDR1 SQVTM and CDR2 ANQGSEA come from the germline V gene. Trimming took 4 bases from V and 4 from J; bases not matched to a gene: 2. The protocol was immunoSEQ multiplex PCR, while the TCRdb copy is restricted to in-frame clones and leaves out a portion. The sample has under 20,000 clones, over 75% seen once. The sample comes from a study of PD-1 blockade in mismatch repair-deficient tumors. Study conclusions and caveats: Tumor-resident clones, often absent from pretreatment blood, expanded after pembrolizumab and then contracted.

The rearrangement links TRBV29-1 to TRBJ2-3; TRBD2 agrees at 10 bases. The starting material was PBMCs, obtained 52 weeks after starting pembrolizumab. The TCR originated in an adult with mismatch repair-deficient cancer. CDR3 region: CSVVAGGSDTQYF. DNA of the CDR3: TGCAGCGTTGTAGCGGGAGGTTCAGATACGCAGTATTTT.